The 19 T cell receptor beta chains below come from one sample, sequenced in a study of tumor and adjacent non-tumor tissue in lung cancer. TCRbeta libraries were built with three rounds of nested PCR, modified from ARM-PCR. Via MiXCR, TCRdb re-called the multiplex PCR reads, giving one row per CDR3 protein. Among 90,000 to 120,000 distinct CDR3 sequences listed, 65% were seen once. RNA was extracted from bulk tissue without any cell sorting. This non-tumor lung sample came from over 3 cm beyond the tumor edge. The sample comprised distant non-tumor lung tissue. The receptors originated from a man aged 30-40 years with non-small cell lung cancer.

This clonotype was recorded many times. This chain uses TRBV11-1 with TRBJ1-2, with 10 positions matching TRBD1. V dropped 3 bases and J dropped 8; count of bases not matched to a gene: 6. Germline V gene data show CDR1 as SGHAT and CDR2 as FQDESV (reference sequence). The CDR3 is 14 amino acids. The CDR3 region has the DNA TGTGCCAGCAGCTTCCCGGGACAGGGGTTCGGCTACACCTTC. Translating it yields CASSFPGQGFGYTF.

The CDR3 spells CRAHSVRGTYNEQFF. The CDR3 nucleotides are TGCAGGGCCCATAGCGTGAGGGGGACCTACAATGAGCAGTTCTTC. The genes are TRBV20-1 and TRBJ2-1; the D gene is possibly TRBD1 (6 bases). This CDR3 contains 15 residues. The germline V gene has CDR1 DFQATT and CDR2 SNEGSKA (reference sequence).

For this clonotype: A read error may produce the germline difference seen at one junction end. The gene calls are TRBV11-2 and TRBJ1-6; D ambiguous. There are 15 residues in the CDR3. Germline V gene data show CDR1 as SGHAT and CDR2 as FQNNGV. CDR3 region: CASTSHRSYNSPLHF. The CDR3 nucleotides are TGTGCCAGCACCTCTCACCGCTCCTATAATTCACCCCTCCATTTT. The full variable domain, with the rest looked up from reference TRBV11-2 and TRBJ1-6, is EAGVAQSPRYKIIEKRQSVAFWCNPISGHATLYWYQQILGQGPKLLIQFQNNGVVDDSQLPKDRFSAERLKGVDSTLKIQPAKLEDSAVYLCASTSHRSYNSPLHFGNGTRLTVT.

Only one count was recorded for this clonotype. The chain links TRBV4-1 to TRBJ1-2, with 9 positions matching TRBD1. CDR3 length equals 18 residues. The J segment lost 3 bases and the V segment lost 3 bases, leaving 14 bases of the junction unmatched. The germline V gene encodes CDR1 MGHRA and CDR2 YSYEKL. This CDR3 is CASSHDRGRTGADYGYTF. The CDR3 coding sequence is TGCGCCAGCAGCCATGATAGAGGGAGGACAGGGGCGGACTATGGCTACACCTTC.

A remark on this clonotype: Compared with germline, one end of the junction differs, possibly owing to a read error. The V gene is TRBV4-3, the J gene TRBJ2-7; D might be TRBD1 or TRBD2, each matching 5 bases. Germline lookup yields CDR1 LGHNA and CDR2 YSLEER. The CDR3 extends over 16 amino acids. CDR3 nucleotide sequence: TGCGTCAGCAGCCAAGCCCCAACCGGGACGGGTGACGAGCAGTACTTC. It translates to CVSSQAPTGTGDEQYF.

This clonotype occurred many times. The chain carries TRBV5-6 and TRBJ1-2, with D possibly being TRBD1 (5 bases). The length of the CDR3 is 14 residues. Germline V lookup: CDR1 SGHDT, CDR2 YYEEEE. Trimming left V 0 bases short and J 4 bases short, with 10 bases between. The CDR3 is CASSLVKGPYGYTF. The CDR3 bases are TGTGCCAGCAGCTTGGTTAAGGGACCCTATGGCTACACCTTC.

This clonotype appeared many times. The rearrangement uses TRBV12-3 or TRBV12-4 and TRBJ1-3, with TRBD1 identical over 11 bases. J was trimmed by 4 bases and V by 6 bases; bases with no gene match: 8. The CDR3 extends over 16 amino acids. The DNA for the CDR3 is TGTGCCAGCAGCTTATGGGGACAGGGGGAAGGAAACACCATATATTTT. Protein sequence: CASSLWGQGEGNTIYF.

A few counts support this clonotype. V and J are TRBV19 and TRBJ1-2; D remains unclear. This CDR3 has 14 amino acids. Germline V gives CDR1 LNHDA, CDR2 SQIVND (reference sequence). V was shortened by 7 bases and J by 0 bases, with 12 bases between the two germline ends. The CDR3 sequence is CASIPFQANYGYTF. CDR3 bases: TGTGCCAGTATCCCCTTTCAAGCTAACTATGGCTACACCTTC.

Of note for this clonotype: This may arise from a read error, as a much more abundant clone is one base away. This rearrangement joins TRBV28 to TRBJ2-7; weak D call: TRBD2 (5 bases). V lost 6 bases, J lost 6 bases, and 27 bases lay in between. Germline CDR1 is MDHEN and CDR2 is SYDVKM. The CDR3 sequence is 17 residues long. CDR3 loop: CASSLGSLPSWTREQYF. CDR3 DNA sequence: TGTGCCAGCAGCCTAGGGTCCCTCCCTAGCTGGACCCGCGAGCAGTACTTC.

V is TRBV2 and J is TRBJ1-6, with D possibly TRBD1 on 6 matching bases. Per germline, CDR1 SNHLY and CDR2 FYNNEI. This CDR3 has 13 amino acids. V shed 11 bases and J shed 10 bases, with 18 bases lying between them. The chain's CDR3 is CACNRELRSPLHF. The CDR3 DNA reads as TGTGCCTGCAACAGGGAGCTTAGGTCACCCCTCCACTTT.

Ten or more counts support this clonotype. The chain uses TRBV11-2 and TRBJ2-3, with D uncertain. Per germline, CDR1 SGHAT and CDR2 FQNNGV. This CDR3 has 15 amino acids. V lost 0 bases and J lost 4, with 11 bases in between. The CDR3: CASSLEGSRADTQYF. The CDR3, as DNA: TGTGCCAGCAGCTTAGAAGGGTCCCGGGCAGATACGCAGTATTTT.

The chain links TRBV7-9 to TRBJ2-1, with D unclear. The ends were cut back, 9 bases at V and 0 bases at J, with 9 bases in the middle. Germline V CDR1 and CDR2: SEHNR, FQNEAQ (reference sequence). The CDR3 spans 13 residues. CDR3 DNA: TGTGCCAGTAGCACATACTCCTACAATGAGCAGTTCTTC. Protein: CASSTYSYNEQFF.

J is TRBJ1-1 and V is TRBV7-9; D is unresolved. CDR1 is SEHNR and CDR2 is FQNEAQ in the germline V gene (reference sequence). This CDR3 spans 13 amino acids. Trimming left V 4 bases short and J 3 bases short, with 9 bases between. The CDR3 spells CASSSQWDTEAFF. The CDR3 DNA reads as TGTGCCAGCAGCTCGCAGTGGGACACTGAAGCTTTCTTT. Looking up the rest from reference TRBV7-9 and TRBJ1-1 gives the full variable domain: DTGVSQNPRHKITKRGQNVTFRCDPISEHNRLYWYRQTLGQGPEFLTYFQNEAQLEKSRLLSDRFSAERPKGSFSTLEIQRTEQGDSAMYLCASSSQWDTEAFFGQGTRLTVV.

On this clonotype: Compared with germline, one end of the junction differs, possibly owing to a read error. V and J are TRBV4-3 and TRBJ1-4; D call uncertain. Germline V CDR1 and CDR2: LGHNA, YSLEER. CDR3 length equals 15 residues. This CDR3 reads CASSTTPGWSEKLFF. CDR3 coding DNA: TGTGCCAGCAGCACTACACCCGGGTGGAGCGAAAAACTGTTTTTT.

A word on this clonotype: The junction does not match germline at one end; this may be a read error. The V and J genes are TRBV6-5 and TRBJ2-2, with D perhaps TRBD2 (6 bases). The CDR3 runs to 15 residues. Germline V gene data show CDR1 as MNHEY and CDR2 as SVGAGI. The CDR3 sequence is CASSYFQGSTGGLFF. The CDR3 DNA follows: TGTGCCAGCAGTTATTTCCAGGGCTCCACCGGGGGGCTGTTTTTT.

This chain joins TRBV29-1 and TRBJ2-1; 13 bases agree with TRBD2. The germline gives CDR1 SQVTM, CDR2 ANQGSEA. The CDR3 runs 14 residues. Trimming took 6 bases from V and 8 from J; bases not matched to a gene: 7. The CDR3, as DNA: TGCAGCGTAGGGACTAGCGGGACTTGGGATGAGCAGTTCTTC. Protein product: CSVGTSGTWDEQFF.

This clonotype was detected ten times or more. A much more abundant neighbour one base away suggests this may be a read error. The chain carries TRBV11-3 and TRBJ2-2; D tentatively reads TRBD1 or TRBD2 (5 bases each). The CDR3 is 14 amino acids. Looked up from germline, CDR1 is SGHNT and CDR2 is YENEEA. CDR3 protein: CASSLYSGTGELSF. CDR3 nucleotide sequence: TGTGCCAGCAGTCTATACTCGGGGACCGGGGAGCTGTCTTTT.

V is TRBV11-3 and J is TRBJ2-1; D tentatively reads TRBD1 or TRBD2 (5 bases each). V was cut by 5 bases and J by 9 bases, with 17 bases left in between. The germline gives CDR1 SGHNT, CDR2 YENEEA. The CDR3 runs to 14 residues. In DNA form, the CDR3 reads TGTGCCAGCAGCCCCGGGGCCTATAGGGGTGAGCAGTTCTTC. Translated, it gives CASSPGAYRGEQFF.

The chain has TRBV11-2 and TRBJ2-7; D is ambiguous. This CDR3 region has 15 residues. Trimming pared 8 bases from V and 6 bases from J, leaving 23 bases between. Germline V lookup: CDR1 SGHAT, CDR2 FQNNGV. CDR3 coding DNA: TGTGCCAGCTGCTCAGATCGAGACATCTACTGCGAGCAGTACTTC. This sequence encodes CASCSDRDIYCEQYF.